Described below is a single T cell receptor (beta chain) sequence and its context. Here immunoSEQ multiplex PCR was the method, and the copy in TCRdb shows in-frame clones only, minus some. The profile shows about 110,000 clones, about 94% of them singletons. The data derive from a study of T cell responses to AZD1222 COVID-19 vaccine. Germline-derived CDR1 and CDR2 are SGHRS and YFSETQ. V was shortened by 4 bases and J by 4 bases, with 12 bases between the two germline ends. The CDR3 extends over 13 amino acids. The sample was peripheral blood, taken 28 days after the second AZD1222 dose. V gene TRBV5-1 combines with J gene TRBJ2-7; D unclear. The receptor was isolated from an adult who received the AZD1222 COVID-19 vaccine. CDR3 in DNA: TGCGCCAGCAGCCCCTCCCCGGGTTACGAGCAGTACTTC. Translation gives CASSPSPGYEQYF.